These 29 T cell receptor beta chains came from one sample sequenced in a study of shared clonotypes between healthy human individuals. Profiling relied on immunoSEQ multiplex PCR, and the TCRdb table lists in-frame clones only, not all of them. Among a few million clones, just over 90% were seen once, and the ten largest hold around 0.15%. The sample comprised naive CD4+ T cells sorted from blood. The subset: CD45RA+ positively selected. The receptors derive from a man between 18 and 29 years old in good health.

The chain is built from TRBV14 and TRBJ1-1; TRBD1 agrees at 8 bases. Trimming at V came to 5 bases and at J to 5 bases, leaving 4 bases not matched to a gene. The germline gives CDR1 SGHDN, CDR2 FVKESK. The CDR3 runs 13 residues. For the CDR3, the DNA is TGTGCCAGCAGCGGACAGGGAGGGACTGAAGCTTTCTTT. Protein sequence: CASSGQGGTEAFF.

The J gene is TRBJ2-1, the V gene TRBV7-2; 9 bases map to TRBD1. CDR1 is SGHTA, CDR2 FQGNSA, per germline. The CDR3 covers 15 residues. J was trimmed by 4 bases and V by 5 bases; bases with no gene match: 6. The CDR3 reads CASSIPGQGYNEQFF. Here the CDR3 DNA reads TGTGCCAGCAGCATTCCGGGACAGGGTTACAATGAGCAGTTCTTC.

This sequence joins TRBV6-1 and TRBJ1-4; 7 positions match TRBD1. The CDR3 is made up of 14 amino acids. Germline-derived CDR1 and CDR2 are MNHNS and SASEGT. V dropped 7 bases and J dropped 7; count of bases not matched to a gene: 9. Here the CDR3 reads CASKQGSGGEKLFF. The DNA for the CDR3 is TGTGCCAGCAAACAGGGGTCCGGGGGTGAAAAACTGTTTTTT.

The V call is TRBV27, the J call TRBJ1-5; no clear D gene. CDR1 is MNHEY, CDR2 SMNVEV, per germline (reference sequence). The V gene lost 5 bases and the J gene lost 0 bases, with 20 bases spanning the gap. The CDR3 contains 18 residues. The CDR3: CASSPLSSILNSNQPQHF. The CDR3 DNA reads TGTGCCAGCAGTCCCCTCTCGTCCATTCTAAATAGCAATCAGCCCCAGCATTTT.

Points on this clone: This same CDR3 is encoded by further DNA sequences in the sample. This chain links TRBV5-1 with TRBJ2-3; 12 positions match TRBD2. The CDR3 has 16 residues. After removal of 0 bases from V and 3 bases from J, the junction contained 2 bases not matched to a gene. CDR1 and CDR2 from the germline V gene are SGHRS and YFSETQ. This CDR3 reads CASSLGLAGGTDTQYF. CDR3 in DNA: TGCGCCAGCAGCTTGGGTCTAGCGGGAGGGACAGATACGCAGTATTTT.

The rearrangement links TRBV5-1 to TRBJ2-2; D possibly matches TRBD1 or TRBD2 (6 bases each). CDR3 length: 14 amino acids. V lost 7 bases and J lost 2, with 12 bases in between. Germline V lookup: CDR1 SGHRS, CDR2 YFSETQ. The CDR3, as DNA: TGCGCCAGCCTCGACGGGGGCAACACCGGGGAGCTGTTTTTT. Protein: CASLDGGNTGELFF.

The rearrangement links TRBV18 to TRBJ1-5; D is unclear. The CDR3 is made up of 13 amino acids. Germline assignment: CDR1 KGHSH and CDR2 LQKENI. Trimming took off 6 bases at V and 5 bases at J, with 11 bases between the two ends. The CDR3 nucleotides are TGTGCCAGCTCCCGGAAGGTCGATCAGCCCCAGCATTTT. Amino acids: CASSRKVDQPQHF.

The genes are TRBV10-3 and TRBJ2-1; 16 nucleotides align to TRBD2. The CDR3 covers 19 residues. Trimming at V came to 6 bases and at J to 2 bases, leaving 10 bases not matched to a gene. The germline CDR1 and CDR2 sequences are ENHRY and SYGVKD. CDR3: CAIRTAGLAGGSTYNEQFF. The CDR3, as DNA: TGTGCCATCAGGACAGCGGGACTAGCGGGAGGGTCGACCTACAATGAGCAGTTCTTC.

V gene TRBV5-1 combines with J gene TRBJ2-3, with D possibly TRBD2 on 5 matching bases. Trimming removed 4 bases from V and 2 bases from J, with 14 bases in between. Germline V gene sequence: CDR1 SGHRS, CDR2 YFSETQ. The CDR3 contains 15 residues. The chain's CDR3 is CASSRFGLDTDTQYF. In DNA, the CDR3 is TGCGCCAGCAGCCGGTTTGGACTGGACACAGATACGCAGTATTTT.

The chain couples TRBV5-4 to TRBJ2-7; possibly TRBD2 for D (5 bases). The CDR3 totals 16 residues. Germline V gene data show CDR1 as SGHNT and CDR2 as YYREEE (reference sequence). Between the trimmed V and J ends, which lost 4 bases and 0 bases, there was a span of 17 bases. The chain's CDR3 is CASSRGLAKFSYEQYF. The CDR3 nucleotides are TGTGCCAGCAGCCGCGGGTTAGCGAAATTCTCCTACGAGCAGTACTTC.

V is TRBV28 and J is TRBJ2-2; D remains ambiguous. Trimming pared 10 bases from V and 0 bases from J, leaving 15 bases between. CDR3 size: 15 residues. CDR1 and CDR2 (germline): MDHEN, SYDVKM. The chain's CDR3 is CATLTTVTNTGELFF. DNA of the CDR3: TGTGCCACCCTGACGACGGTAACGAACACCGGGGAGCTGTTTTTT.

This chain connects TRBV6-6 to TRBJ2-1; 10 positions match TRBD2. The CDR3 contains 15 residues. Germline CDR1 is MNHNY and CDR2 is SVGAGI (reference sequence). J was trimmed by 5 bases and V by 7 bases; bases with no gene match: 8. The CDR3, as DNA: TGTGCCAGCACGTCCAGCGGGAGGGCCCACAATGAGCAGTTCTTC. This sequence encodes CASTSSGRAHNEQFF.

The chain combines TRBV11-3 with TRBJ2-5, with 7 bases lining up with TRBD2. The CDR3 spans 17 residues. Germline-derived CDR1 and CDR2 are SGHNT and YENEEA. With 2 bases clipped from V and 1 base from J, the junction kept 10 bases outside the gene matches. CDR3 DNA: TGTGCCAGCAGCTTAAGGAGGGCGGGAGAAGGCCAAGAGACCCAGTACTTC. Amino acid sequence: CASSLRRAGEGQETQYF.

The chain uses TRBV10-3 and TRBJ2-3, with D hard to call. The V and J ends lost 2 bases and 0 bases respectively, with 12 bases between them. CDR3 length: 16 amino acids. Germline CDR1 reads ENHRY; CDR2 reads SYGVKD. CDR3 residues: CAISELPGSSTDTQYF. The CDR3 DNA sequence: TGTGCCATCAGTGAGCTTCCAGGAAGCAGCACAGATACGCAGTATTTT.

The CDR3 protein is CASSQGQTYTGELFF. CDR3 DNA sequence: TGCGCCAGCAGCCAAGGGCAGACTTACACCGGGGAGCTGTTTTTT. The chain couples TRBV4-3 to TRBJ2-2; D is unclear. V was cut by 1 base and J by 3 bases, with 9 bases left in between. The CDR3 runs to 15 residues. The germline V gene has CDR1 LGHNA and CDR2 YSLEER.

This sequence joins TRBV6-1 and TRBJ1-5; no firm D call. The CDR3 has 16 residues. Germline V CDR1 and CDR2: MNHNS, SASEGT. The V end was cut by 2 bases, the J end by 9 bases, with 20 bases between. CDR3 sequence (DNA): TGTGCCAGCAGTGAATCAGTGCACAGCGTCATGGGGCCCCAGCATTTT. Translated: CASSESVHSVMGPQHF.

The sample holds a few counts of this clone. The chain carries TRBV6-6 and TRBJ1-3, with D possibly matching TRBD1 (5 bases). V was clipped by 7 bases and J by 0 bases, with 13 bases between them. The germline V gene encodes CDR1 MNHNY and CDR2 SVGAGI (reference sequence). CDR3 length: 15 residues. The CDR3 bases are TGTGCCAGCACGATGGACAAAACCTCTGGAAACACCATATATTTT. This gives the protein CASTMDKTSGNTIYF.

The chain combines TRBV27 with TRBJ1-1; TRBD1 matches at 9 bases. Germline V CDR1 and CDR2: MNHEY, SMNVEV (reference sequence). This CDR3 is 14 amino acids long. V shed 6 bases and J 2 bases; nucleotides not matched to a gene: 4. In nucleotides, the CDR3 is TGTGCCAGCAGCGGACAGGGGATAAACACTGAAGCTTTCTTT. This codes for CASSGQGINTEAFF.

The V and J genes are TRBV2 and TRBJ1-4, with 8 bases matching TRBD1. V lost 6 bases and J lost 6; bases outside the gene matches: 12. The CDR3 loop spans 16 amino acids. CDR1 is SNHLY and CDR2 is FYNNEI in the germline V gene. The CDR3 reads CASSFNTGGGDEKLFF. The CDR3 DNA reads TGTGCCAGCAGCTTCAACACAGGGGGAGGGGATGAAAAACTGTTTTTT.

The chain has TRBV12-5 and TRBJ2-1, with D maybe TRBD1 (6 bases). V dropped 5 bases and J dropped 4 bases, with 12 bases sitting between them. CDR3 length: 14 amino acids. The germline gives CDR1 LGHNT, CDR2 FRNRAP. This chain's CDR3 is CASGPGQPYNEQFF. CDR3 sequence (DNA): TGTGCTAGTGGTCCTGGACAGCCTTACAATGAGCAGTTCTTC.

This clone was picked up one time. For the CDR3, the DNA is TGTGCCAGCAGTTTAGTAGCGGAGGGGACTACCCAGTACTTC. It is translated as CASSLVAEGTTQYF. The chain uses TRBV27 and TRBJ2-5; D might be TRBD2 (6 bases). The V gene's germline CDR1 is MNHEY and CDR2 SMNVEV (reference sequence). The germline V and J ends were trimmed by 2 bases and 8 bases, with 15 bases remaining between them. CDR3 length: 14 amino acids.

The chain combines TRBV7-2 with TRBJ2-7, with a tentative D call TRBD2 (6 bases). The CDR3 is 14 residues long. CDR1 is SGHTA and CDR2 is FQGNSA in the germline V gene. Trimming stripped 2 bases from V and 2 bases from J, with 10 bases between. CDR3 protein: CASSLRLAAYEQYF. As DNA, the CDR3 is TGTGCCAGCAGCTTAAGGTTAGCGGCCTACGAGCAGTACTTC.

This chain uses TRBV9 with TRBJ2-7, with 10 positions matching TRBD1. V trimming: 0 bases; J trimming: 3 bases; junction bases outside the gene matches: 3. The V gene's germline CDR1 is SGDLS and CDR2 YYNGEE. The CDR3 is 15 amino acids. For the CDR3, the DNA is TGTGCCAGCAGCGTAGGGGACAGGGGCCACTACGAGCAGTACTTC. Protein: CASSVGDRGHYEQYF.

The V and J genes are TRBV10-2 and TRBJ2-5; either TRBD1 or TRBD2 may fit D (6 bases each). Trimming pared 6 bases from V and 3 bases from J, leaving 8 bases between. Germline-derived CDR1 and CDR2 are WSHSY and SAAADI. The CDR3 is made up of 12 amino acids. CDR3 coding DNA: TGCGCCAGCAGGGGGGGCAAAGAGACCCAGTACTTC. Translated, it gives CASRGGKETQYF.

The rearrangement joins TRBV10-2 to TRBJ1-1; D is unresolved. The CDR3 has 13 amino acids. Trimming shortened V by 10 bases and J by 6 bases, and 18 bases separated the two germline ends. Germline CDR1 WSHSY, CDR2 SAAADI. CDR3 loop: CATRRVVTAEAFF. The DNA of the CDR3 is TGCGCCACACGACGGGTAGTCACCGCTGAAGCTTTCTTT.

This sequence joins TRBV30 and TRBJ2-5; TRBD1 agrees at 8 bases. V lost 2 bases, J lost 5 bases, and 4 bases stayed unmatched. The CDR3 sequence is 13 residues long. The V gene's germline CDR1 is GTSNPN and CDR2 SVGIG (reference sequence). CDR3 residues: CAWSRQGAETQYF. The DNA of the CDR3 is TGTGCCTGGAGTAGGCAGGGGGCCGAGACCCAGTACTTC.

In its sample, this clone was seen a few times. CDR3 nucleotide sequence: TGTGCCAGCAGCGTAATGGGACAGATGAACACTGAAGCTTTCTTT. The encoded protein is CASSVMGQMNTEAFF. The chain employs TRBV7-2 and TRBJ1-1; 7 positions match TRBD1. The CDR3 length is 15 residues. The trim removed 5 bases at V and 0 bases at J, leaving 6 bases unmatched. Germline CDR1 and CDR2: SGHTA and FQGNSA. The variable domain in full, with the rest retrieved from reference TRBV7-2 and TRBJ1-1, is GAGVSQSPSNKVTEKGKDVELRCDPISGHTALYWYRQSLGQGLEFLIYFQGNSAPDKSGLPSDRFSAERTGGSVSTLTIQRTQQEDSAVYLCASSVMGQMNTEAFFGQGTRLTVV.

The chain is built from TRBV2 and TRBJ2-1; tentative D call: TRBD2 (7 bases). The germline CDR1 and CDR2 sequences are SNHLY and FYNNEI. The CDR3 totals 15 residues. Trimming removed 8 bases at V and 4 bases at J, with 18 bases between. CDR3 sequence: CASVIRGGGYNEQFF. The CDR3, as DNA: TGTGCCAGCGTGATTAGGGGGGGCGGGTACAATGAGCAGTTCTTC.

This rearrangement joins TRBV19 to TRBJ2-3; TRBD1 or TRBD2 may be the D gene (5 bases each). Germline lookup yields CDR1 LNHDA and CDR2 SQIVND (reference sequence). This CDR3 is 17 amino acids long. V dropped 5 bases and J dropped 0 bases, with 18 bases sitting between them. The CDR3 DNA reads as TGTGCCAGTAGTCCTCAAGCGAGGGGTATAAGCACAGATACGCAGTATTTT. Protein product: CASSPQARGISTDTQYF.